This TCR beta chain was sequenced for a study of human T cells and chemical hapten exposure. At the level of the study: Donors were sensitized with 2% DPC on the upper inner arm.

The V gene's germline CDR1 is LNHDA and CDR2 SQIVND (reference sequence). V was clipped by 6 bases and J by 8 bases, with 16 bases between them. The CDR3 has 13 residues. TCRdb used MiXCR to reprocess the RACE reads, holding one entry per CDR3 protein. The sample carries some 110,000 distinct CDR3 sequences, 11% recorded once. Stated time point: patch test 3, about 24 weeks after DPC sensitization. Treatment of the sample: therapeutic diphenylcyclopropenone sensitization with weekly scalp DPC. This specimen consisted of whole blood, obtained in connection with sensitization to the hapten diphenylcyclopropenone (DPC). The V and J genes are TRBV19 and TRBJ1-2; D is perhaps TRBD1 (6 bases). The TCR originated in a woman between 45 and 60 years old with alopecia areata. Some clones in this sample may be carry-over from other donors' samples. DNA of the CDR3: TGTGCCAGTAGAATCTGGACAGAGGAGGGCTACACCTTC. Encoded protein: CASRIWTEEGYTF.